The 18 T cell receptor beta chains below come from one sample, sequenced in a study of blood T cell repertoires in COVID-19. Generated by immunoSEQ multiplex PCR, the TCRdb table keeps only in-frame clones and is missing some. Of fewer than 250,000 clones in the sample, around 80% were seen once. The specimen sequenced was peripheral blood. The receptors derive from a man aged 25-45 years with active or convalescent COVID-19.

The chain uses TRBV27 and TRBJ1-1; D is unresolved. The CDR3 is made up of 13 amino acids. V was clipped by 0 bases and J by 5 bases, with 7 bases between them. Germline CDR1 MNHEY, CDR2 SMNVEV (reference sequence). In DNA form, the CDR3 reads TGTGCCAGCAGTTTATCCCCCCGGACTGAAGCTTTCTTT. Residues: CASSLSPRTEAFF.

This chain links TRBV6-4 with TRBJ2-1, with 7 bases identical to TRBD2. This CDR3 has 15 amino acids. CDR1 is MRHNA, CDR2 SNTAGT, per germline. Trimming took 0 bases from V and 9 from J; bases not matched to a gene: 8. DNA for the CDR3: TGTGCCAGCAGTGACTCTTCCGGGGGGAAGAGTGAGCAGTTCTTC. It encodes CASSDSSGGKSEQFF.

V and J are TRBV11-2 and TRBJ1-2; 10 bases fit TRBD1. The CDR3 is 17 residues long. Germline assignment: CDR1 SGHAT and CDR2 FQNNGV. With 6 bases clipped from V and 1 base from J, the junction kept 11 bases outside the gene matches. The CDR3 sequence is CASRRRGGQGLNYGYTF. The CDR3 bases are TGTGCCAGCAGGCGCCGGGGGGGACAGGGGCTTAACTATGGCTACACCTTC.

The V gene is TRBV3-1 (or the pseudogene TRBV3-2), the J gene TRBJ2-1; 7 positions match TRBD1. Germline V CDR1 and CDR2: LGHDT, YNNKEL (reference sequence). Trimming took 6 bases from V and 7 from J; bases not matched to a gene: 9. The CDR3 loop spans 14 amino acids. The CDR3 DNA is TGTGCCAGCAGAGCTACAGGGGCGCGTAATGAGCAGTTCTTC. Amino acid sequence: CASRATGARNEQFF.

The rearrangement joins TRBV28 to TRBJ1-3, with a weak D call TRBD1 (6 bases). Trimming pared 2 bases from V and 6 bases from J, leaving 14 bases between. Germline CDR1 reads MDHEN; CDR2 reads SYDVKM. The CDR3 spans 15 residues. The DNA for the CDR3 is TGTGCCAGCAGTTTACCGACAGGACAGTTAAACACCATATATTTT. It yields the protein CASSLPTGQLNTIYF.

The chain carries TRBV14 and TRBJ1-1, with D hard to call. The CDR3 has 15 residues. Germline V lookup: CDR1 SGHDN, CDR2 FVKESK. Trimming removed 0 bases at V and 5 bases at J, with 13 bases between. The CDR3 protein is CASSQDLGESTEAFF. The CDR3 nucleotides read TGTGCCAGCAGCCAAGATCTGGGCGAAAGTACTGAAGCTTTCTTT.

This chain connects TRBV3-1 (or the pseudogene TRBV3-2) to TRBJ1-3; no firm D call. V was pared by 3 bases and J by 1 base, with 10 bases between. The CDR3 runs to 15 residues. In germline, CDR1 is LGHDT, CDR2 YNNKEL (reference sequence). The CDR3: CASSHKGASGNTIYF. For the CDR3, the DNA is TGTGCCAGCAGCCATAAGGGAGCTTCTGGAAACACCATATATTTT.

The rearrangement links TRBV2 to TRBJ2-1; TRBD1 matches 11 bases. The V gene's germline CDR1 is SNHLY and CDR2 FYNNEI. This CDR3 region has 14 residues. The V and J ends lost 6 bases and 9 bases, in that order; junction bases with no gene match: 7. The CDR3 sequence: CASRGDRGFGEQFF. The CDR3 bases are TGTGCCAGCAGGGGGGACAGGGGGTTTGGTGAGCAGTTCTTC.

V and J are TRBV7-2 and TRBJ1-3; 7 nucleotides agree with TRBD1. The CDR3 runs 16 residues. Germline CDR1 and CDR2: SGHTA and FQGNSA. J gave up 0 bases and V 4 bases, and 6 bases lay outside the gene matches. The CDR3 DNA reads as TGTGCCAGCAGCTCGGGACAGTGGGTCTCTGGAAACACCATATATTTT. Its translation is CASSSGQWVSGNTIYF.

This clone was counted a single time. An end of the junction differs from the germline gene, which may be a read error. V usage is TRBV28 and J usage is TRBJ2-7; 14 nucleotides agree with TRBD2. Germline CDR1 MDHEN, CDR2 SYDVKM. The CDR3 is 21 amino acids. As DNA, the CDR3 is TGTGCCACCAGTGGGGACAGCCGCCAGACTAGCGGGAGGGCCAACCTTTACGAGCAGTACTTC. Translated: CATSGDSRQTSGRANLYEQYF.

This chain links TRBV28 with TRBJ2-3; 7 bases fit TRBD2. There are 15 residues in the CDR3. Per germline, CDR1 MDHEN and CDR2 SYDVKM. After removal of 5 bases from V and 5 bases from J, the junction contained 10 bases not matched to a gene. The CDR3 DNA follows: TGTGCCAGCAGTCCCAAACTAGCGAAGGGAGATACGCAGTATTTT. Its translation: CASSPKLAKGDTQYF.

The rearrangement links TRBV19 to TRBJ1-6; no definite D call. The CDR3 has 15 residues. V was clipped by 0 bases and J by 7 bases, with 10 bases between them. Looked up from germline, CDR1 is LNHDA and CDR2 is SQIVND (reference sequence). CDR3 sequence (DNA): TGTGCCAGTAGTATAGAGTGGGCTGAAAATTCACCCCTCCACTTT. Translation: CASSIEWAENSPLHF. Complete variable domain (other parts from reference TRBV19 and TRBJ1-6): DGGITQSPKYLFRKEGQNVTLSCEQNLNHDAMYWYRQDPGQGLRLIYYSQIVNDFQKGDIAEGYSVSREKKESFPLTVTSAQKNPTAFYLCASSIEWAENSPLHFGNGTRLTVT.

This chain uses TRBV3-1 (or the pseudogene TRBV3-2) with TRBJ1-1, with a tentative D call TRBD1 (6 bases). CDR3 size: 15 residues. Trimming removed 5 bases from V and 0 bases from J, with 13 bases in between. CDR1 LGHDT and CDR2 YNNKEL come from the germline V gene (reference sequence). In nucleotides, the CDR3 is TGTGCCAGCAGCTTCAGGGGAACCCTGAACACTGAAGCTTTCTTT. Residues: CASSFRGTLNTEAFF.

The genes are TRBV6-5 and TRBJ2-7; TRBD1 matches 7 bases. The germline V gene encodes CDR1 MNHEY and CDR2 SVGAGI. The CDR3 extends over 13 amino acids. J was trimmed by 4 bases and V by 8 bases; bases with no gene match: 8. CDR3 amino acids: CASSKGQLYEQYF. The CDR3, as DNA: TGTGCCAGCTCCAAGGGACAGCTATACGAGCAGTACTTC.

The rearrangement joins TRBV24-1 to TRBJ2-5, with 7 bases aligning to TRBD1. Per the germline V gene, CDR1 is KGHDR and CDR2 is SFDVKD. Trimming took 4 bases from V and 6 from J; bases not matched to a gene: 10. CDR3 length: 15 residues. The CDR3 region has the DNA TGTGCCACCAGTGACCCAACAGGGGTCAGGCAGACCCAGTACTTC. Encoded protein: CATSDPTGVRQTQYF.

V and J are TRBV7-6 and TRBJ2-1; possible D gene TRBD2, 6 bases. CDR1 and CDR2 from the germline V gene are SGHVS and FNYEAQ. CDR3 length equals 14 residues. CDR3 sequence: CASGLAGSYNEQFF. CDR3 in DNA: TGTGCTTCCGGACTTGCGGGGTCCTACAATGAGCAGTTCTTC. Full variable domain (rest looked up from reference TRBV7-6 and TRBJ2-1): GAGVSQSPRYKVTKRGQDVALRCDPISGHVSLYWYRQALGQGPEFLTYFNYEAQQDKSGLPNDRFSAERPEGSISTLTIQRTEQRDSAMYRCASGLAGSYNEQFFGPGTRLTVL.

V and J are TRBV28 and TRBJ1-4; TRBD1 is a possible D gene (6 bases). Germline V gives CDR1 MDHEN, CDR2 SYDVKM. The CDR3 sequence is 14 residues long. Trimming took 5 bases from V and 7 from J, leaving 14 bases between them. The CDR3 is CASSLPRGIEKLFF. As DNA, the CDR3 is TGTGCCAGCAGTCTCCCAAGGGGGATTGAAAAACTGTTTTTT.

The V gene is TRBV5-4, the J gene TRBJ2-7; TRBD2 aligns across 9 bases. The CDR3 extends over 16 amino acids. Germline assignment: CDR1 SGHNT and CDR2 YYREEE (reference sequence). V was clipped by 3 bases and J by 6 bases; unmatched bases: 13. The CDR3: CASSYGGQRGVLEQYF. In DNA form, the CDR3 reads TGTGCCAGCAGCTACGGGGGTCAGCGGGGGGTTCTCGAGCAGTACTTC.